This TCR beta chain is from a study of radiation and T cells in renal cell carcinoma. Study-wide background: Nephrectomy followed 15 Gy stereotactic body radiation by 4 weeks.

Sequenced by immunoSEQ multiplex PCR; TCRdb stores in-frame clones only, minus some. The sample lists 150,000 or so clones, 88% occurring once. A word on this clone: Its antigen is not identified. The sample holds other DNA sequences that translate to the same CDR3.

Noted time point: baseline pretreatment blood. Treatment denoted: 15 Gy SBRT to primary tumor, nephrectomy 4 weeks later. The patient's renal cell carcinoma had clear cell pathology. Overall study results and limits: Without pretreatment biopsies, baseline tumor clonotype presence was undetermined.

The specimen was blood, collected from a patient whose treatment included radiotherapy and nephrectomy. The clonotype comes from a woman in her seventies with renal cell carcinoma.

The DNA of the CDR3 is TGTGCCAGCAGCGGGACAGGTTTTGGTCAGCCCCAGCATTTT. As protein: CASSGTGFGQPQHF. This chain uses TRBV2 with TRBJ1-5, with 8 bases matching TRBD1. The V gene's germline CDR1 is SNHLY and CDR2 FYNNEI. The length of the CDR3 is 14 residues. Losses at the gene ends were 6 bases for V and 6 bases for J; bases not matched to a gene: 7. The full variable domain, completed using reference TRBV2 and TRBJ1-5, is EPEVTQTPSHQVTQMGQEVILRCVPISNHLYFYWYRQILGQKVEFLVSFYNNEISEKSEIFDDQFSVERPDGSNFTLKIRSTKLEDSAMYFCASSGTGFGQPQHFGDGTRLSIL.